Here is one TCR beta chain with its context. Measured with immunoSEQ multiplex PCR; TCRdb has only the in-frame clones, and not every one. The sample has around 270,000 clones, almost 95% seen once. The data derive from a study of T cell responses to AZD1222 COVID-19 vaccine. The germline gives CDR1 MGHRA, CDR2 YSYEKL. This CDR3 has 15 amino acids. The V end lost 4 bases, the J end lost 0 bases, and 10 bases lay between the germline ends. The TCR originated in an adult who received the AZD1222 COVID-19 vaccine. This specimen consisted of peripheral blood, obtained 28 days after the second AZD1222 dose. This sequence joins TRBV4-1 and TRBJ2-1; D gene ambiguous. CDR3 protein: CASSPTPSSYNEQFF. The CDR3 nucleotides read TGCGCCAGCAGCCCCACCCCGAGCTCCTACAATGAGCAGTTCTTC.